This TCR beta chain was documented in a study of T-cell memory formation after mild COVID-19. Overall study: In these data, TCR clusters were largely donor specific.

Unmatched junction bases numbered 7, after V lost 2 bases and J lost 8 bases. The CDR3 consists of 15 residues. The germline V gene has CDR1 MNHEY and CDR2 SMNVEV (reference sequence). Study-wide points: The main location of contracting CD4+ clones was CM and EM, and that of contracting CD8+ clones was EMRA.

A single record per CDR3 protein comes from TCRdb applying MiXCR to the 5' RACE reads. The sample contains hundreds of thousands of distinct CDR3 sequences, 19% of which appear only once. This clonotype was seen a few times. Its cognate antigen is unknown. The material sequenced was PBMCs or a T cell subset sorted from them (not recorded which). The clonotype was recovered from a man aged 18 to 29 who had mild COVID-19 (a few samples of this study predate the infection). Cell type and time point are not known. This chain links TRBV27 with TRBJ2-1, with TRBD1 identical over 9 bases. DNA for the CDR3: TGTGCCAGCAGTTTAAGGGGGACAGGGTTACATGAGCAGTTCTTC. It is translated as CASSLRGTGLHEQFF.